This is a list of T cell receptor beta chains from one sample in a study of T-cell memory formation after mild COVID-19. TCRdb used MiXCR to reprocess the 5' RACE reads, holding one entry per CDR3 protein. The table includes roughly 560,000 distinct CDR3 sequences, roughly 22% detected once. The sequencing input was PBMCs or a T cell subset sorted from them (not recorded which). These receptors came from an adult woman who had mild COVID-19 (a few samples of this study predate the infection). Cell type and time point are not known. The CDR3 runs from the conserved cysteine through the conserved F or W. A D gene is named only where the DNA matches it firmly. Size is omitted from some rows. Given values are once, few, many or a class for expanded clones.

D gene,clone size,V gene,J gene,CDR3 protein,CDR3 DNA
TRBD2,few,TRBV20-1,TRBJ2-7,CSARDMREGYEQYF,TGCAGTGCTAGAGATATGCGGGAGGGCTACGAGCAGTACTTC
.,.,TRBV10-3,TRBJ1-6,CAISDGQWNSPLHF,TGTGCCATCAGTGACGGACAGTGGAATTCACCCCTCCACTTT
.,.,TRBV7-4,TRBJ2-7,CASAGCGLTLVEQYF,TGTGCCAGCGCGGGGTGTGGTCTGACCCTGGTCGAGCAGTACTTC
TRBD2,few,TRBV9,TRBJ2-7,CASSVAVSGGFYEQYF,TGTGCCAGCAGCGTAGCAGTTAGCGGGGGGTTTTACGAGCAGTACTTC
.,few,TRBV7-6,TRBJ2-5,CASSFIQETQYF,TGTGCCAGCAGCTTCATCCAAGAGACCCAGTACTTC
.,few,TRBV7-8,TRBJ2-1,CASSLIPSSYNEQFF,TGTGCCAGCAGCTTAATCCCTAGCTCCTACAATGAGCAGTTCTTC
TRBD2,.,TRBV3-1,TRBJ2-3,CASSQDLVAGVSDTQYF,TGTGCCAGCAGCCAAGATCTGGTAGCGGGAGTTTCAGATACGCAGTATTTT
.,.,TRBV6-2/TRBV6-3,TRBJ2-3,CASSPMWGGHGDTQYF,TGTGCCAGCAGCCCCATGTGGGGGGGCCACGGAGATACGCAGTATTTT
TRBD1,few,TRBV12-3/TRBV12-4,TRBJ2-3,CASSPGQGAYLTDTQYF,TGTGCCAGCAGTCCCGGACAGGGGGCGTATCTCACAGATACGCAGTATTTT
.,.,TRBV12-3/TRBV12-4,TRBJ2-7,CASSFTRDYEQYF,TGTGCCAGCAGTTTCACCCGGGACTACGAGCAGTACTTC
.,few,TRBV5-1,TRBJ2-7,CASSARDLYYEQYF,TGCGCCAGCAGCGCCCGGGACCTTTACTACGAGCAGTACTTC
TRBD2,.,TRBV14,TRBJ2-7,CASSQQSVLSGRARLYYEQYF,TGTGCCAGCAGCCAACAATCGGTACTTAGCGGGAGGGCCCGACTTTACTACGAGCAGTACTTC
TRBD1,few,TRBV3-1,TRBJ2-6,CASSPFGTGAANVLTF,TGTGCCAGCAGCCCGTTCGGGACAGGGGCCGCCAACGTCCTGACTTTC
.,few,TRBV4-1,TRBJ1-5,CASSQDGGRVGDQPQHF,TGCGCCAGCAGCCAAGACGGCGGCAGGGTTGGAGATCAGCCCCAGCATTTT
TRBD1,.,TRBV24-1,TRBJ1-5,CATSASGQGKNQPQHF,TGTGCCACCAGCGCATCGGGACAGGGGAAGAATCAGCCCCAGCATTTT